This TCR beta chain was identified in a study of graft-versus-host responses after intestinal transplantation. On the study more broadly: Transplant types were multivisceral, liver-intestinal, or isolated intestinal. General study points: Graft-donor T cell macrochimerism coincided with high graft-versus-host to host-versus-graft clonal ratios in allografts.

Germline V CDR1 and CDR2: SGHRS, YFSETQ. V dropped 0 bases and J dropped 4 bases, with 19 bases sitting between them. The CDR3 is made up of 17 amino acids. By sample fraction, this clone is medium-sized (0.01 to 0.1%). Its antigen is not known. Measured with immunoSEQ multiplex PCR; TCRdb has only the in-frame clones, and not every one. This repertoire shows 13,000 to 15,000 clones, roughly 74% found once; its top ten account for more than 7%. Tissue processing of the graft released intraepithelial and lamina propria lymphocytes from it. The sequence was obtained from a human patient who received an intestinal transplant, so some T cells may come from the graft donor. The rearrangement links TRBV5-1 to TRBJ1-2; D gene unclear. The input for sequencing was ileum tissue, taken 16 days after intestinal transplant. In DNA form, the CDR3 reads TGCGCCAGCAGCTTGGGGTCCCTACCGTTTGAGGTCTATGGCTACACCTTC. Its translation: CASSLGSLPFEVYGYTF.